This T cell receptor beta chain comes out of a study of T cell repertoires in cytomegalovirus infection (dated by TCRdb to between 2018 and 2020). For context, the study as a whole: Alongside well-studied HLA-B-restricted epitopes, the peptide stimulations were aimed at recently identified HLA-C-restricted CMV epitopes, whose presentation resists viral immunomodulation. Because public TCR beta signatures pointed to carriage of CMV infection together with the matching HLA type, the HLA type of each donor mattered for the analysis. Study-wide findings and limitations: Carriers of CMV infection plus the relevant HLA type were discriminated by the cumulative frequency of public TCR beta family members in the study cohort and in an independent roughly 340-donor cohort. In the ex vivo response, HLA-C-restricted CMV-specific TCR beta clonotypes were dominant, and in two of eight donors the single most frequent clonotype came from this HLA-C-restricted group.

The treatment or condition label for this specimen denotes: in vitro stimulation with specific CMV peptide epitopes to enrich CMV-specific T cells. The CDR3 contains 18 residues, cysteine and phenylalanine counted. Solely the CDR3 DNA is kept, with 54 bases framed from the first base. TCRdb shows the sequencer as Illumina HiSeq 1500. TCRdb reran the public reads through fastp at Q25 and MiXCR, keeping productive beta chains. A single entry per CDR3 protein holds the most common genes and DNA from its merged rows. Counted in this sample were around 540,000 distinct CDR3 sequences; 33% of them appeared once. 17% of the sample is held by the ten biggest clonotypes. Regarding this clonotype: This receptor's antigen is unknown. Sequence at one end of the junction differs from germline and may be a read error.

The TCR originated in a human donor in good health (CMV status not recorded). Some clones in this sample may be carry-over from other donors' samples. This material consisted of cultured PBMCs, taken from culture after CMV antigen stimulation. The sequence links TRBV5-3 to TRBJ2-1; TRBD2 is perhaps the D gene, given 7 matching bases. TRBV5-3 belongs to the ORF category, with a function that is uncertain. The DNA sequence follows: TGTGCCAGCAGCTTCCCGACAGGCCCGACGGGGACTAACAATGAGCAGTTCTTC. It specifies CASSFPTGPTGTNNEQFF.